This T cell receptor beta chain emerged from a study of cytomegalovirus exposure and HLA in healthy donors. About the research overall: Among the roughly 400 donors who were genotyped, roughly 76% fell in the genetic ancestry cluster that is associated with self-reported Caucasian donors. Notes on the study in general: In an earlier analysis, most TCR beta V segments were productive about 87% or about 30% of the time. Overall, approximately 180 TCR beta chains were annotated as cytomegalovirus-associated.

This CDR3 has 19 amino acids. Germline V lookup: CDR1 SGHDT, CDR2 YYEEEE. V gave up 4 bases and J gave up 0 bases; unmatched junction bases: 12. PCR primers comprised 60 Vbeta and 13 Jbeta primers. Some clones are missing from TCRdb's copy, which holds only in-frame ones; the method was immunoSEQ multiplex PCR. The sample shows around 140,000 clones, just under 80% of them seen only once. On this clone itself: Its antigen is not known.

Sequenced: PBMCs. The chain recombines TRBV5-6 with TRBJ2-1; 11 bases line up with TRBD2. The origin of this receptor is a male donor in good health and CMV-seronegative. This CDR3 reads CASSPEFGTSGYSYNEQFF. CDR3 DNA: TGTGCCAGCAGCCCCGAATTCGGGACTAGCGGATACTCCTACAATGAGCAGTTCTTC.